These T cell receptor beta chains were read from a single sample in a study of T-cell memory formation after mild COVID-19. TCRdb recomputed calls from the 5' RACE reads with MiXCR, one row per CDR3 protein. The table lists around 140,000 distinct CDR3 sequences, over 6% of them singletons. Sequencing used PBMCs or a T cell subset sorted from them (not recorded which). These receptors all come from an adult woman who had mild COVID-19 (a few samples of this study predate the infection). Cell type and time point are not known. CDR3s include the opening cysteine and the closing phenylalanine or tryptophan. D genes are given only for firm matches. Clone size, where shown, is once, few, many, or a class for clones that have expanded.

j_call: TRBJ2-7
clone_size: many
v_call: TRBV12-3/TRBV12-4
d_call: .
cdr3_length: 14
cdr3_nt: TGTGCCAGCAGTCCGGGAGGGCAGGGGGACGAGCAGTACTTC
cdr3_aa: CASSPGGQGDEQYF

j_call: TRBJ1-2
clone_size: .
v_call: TRBV6-6
d_call: TRBD1
cdr3_length: 15
cdr3_nt: TGTGCCAGCACCCCGGACAGGGCAGCTAACTATGGCTACACCTTC
cdr3_aa: CASTPDRAANYGYTF

j_call: TRBJ2-5
clone_size: many
v_call: TRBV29-1
d_call: .
cdr3_length: 14
cdr3_nt: TGCAGCGTTGATGACAACGGACTACAAGAGACCCAGTACTTC
cdr3_aa: CSVDDNGLQETQYF

j_call: TRBJ1-2
clone_size: many
v_call: TRBV14
d_call: .
cdr3_length: 13
cdr3_nt: TGTGCCAGCAGCCCCGGGGTTAGGGGCGGCTACACCTTC
cdr3_aa: CASSPGVRGGYTF

j_call: TRBJ1-5
clone_size: few
v_call: TRBV18
d_call: .
cdr3_length: 14
cdr3_nt: TGTGCCAGCTCAACCGGGACGCAAAATCAGCCCCAGCATTTT
cdr3_aa: CASSTGTQNQPQHF

j_call: TRBJ1-1
clone_size: many
v_call: TRBV10-3
d_call: .
cdr3_length: 14
cdr3_nt: TGTGCCATCAGTGAGTCGACGGGGAACACTGAAGCTTTCTTT
cdr3_aa: CAISESTGNTEAFF

j_call: TRBJ2-2
clone_size: .
v_call: TRBV12-3/TRBV12-4
d_call: .
cdr3_length: 14
cdr3_nt: TGTGCCAGCACCGGGACTCCGGTTTTTGGGGAGCTGTTTTTT
cdr3_aa: CASTGTPVFGELFF

j_call: TRBJ2-1
clone_size: many
v_call: TRBV5-1
d_call: TRBD2
cdr3_length: 16
cdr3_nt: TGCGCCAGCAGCTTGGTGGCGGGGGGGCCCTCGGATGAGCAGTTCTTC
cdr3_aa: CASSLVAGGPSDEQFF

j_call: TRBJ1-4
clone_size: .
v_call: TRBV5-1
d_call: .
cdr3_length: 13
cdr3_nt: TGCGCCAGCAGCTTGAGGAGGGATGAAAAACTGTTTTTT
cdr3_aa: CASSLRRDEKLFF

j_call: TRBJ1-6
clone_size: .
v_call: TRBV3-1
d_call: .
cdr3_length: 14
cdr3_nt: TGTGCCAGCAGCCAAGCCGAATATAATTCACCCCTCCACTTT
cdr3_aa: CASSQAEYNSPLHF

j_call: TRBJ2-7
clone_size: many
v_call: TRBV20-1
d_call: TRBD1
cdr3_length: 13
cdr3_nt: TGCAGTGCTTCCGGGACAGGGACCCACGAGCAGTACTTC
cdr3_aa: CSASGTGTHEQYF

j_call: TRBJ1-6
clone_size: .
v_call: TRBV6-5
d_call: TRBD1
cdr3_length: 17
cdr3_nt: TGTGCCAGCAGTTACTCACCCCCCGGGACAGGGCTGGGGCCCCTCCACTTT
cdr3_aa: CASSYSPPGTGLGPLHF

j_call: TRBJ2-1
clone_size: many
v_call: TRBV7-3
d_call: TRBD2
cdr3_length: 14
cdr3_nt: TGTGCCAGCAGCTTAGGGACTAGCGGTAGTGAGCAGTTCTTC
cdr3_aa: CASSLGTSGSEQFF

j_call: TRBJ1-5
clone_size: few
v_call: TRBV7-2
d_call: TRBD1
cdr3_length: 15
cdr3_nt: TGTGCCAGCAGCCCCGGGACAGGGTTAAGTCAGCCCCAGCATTTT
cdr3_aa: CASSPGTGLSQPQHF

j_call: TRBJ1-4
clone_size: many
v_call: TRBV7-2
d_call: TRBD1
cdr3_length: 15
cdr3_nt: TGTGCCAGCAGCGCGGGGGACAGAACTAATGAAAAACTGTTTTTT
cdr3_aa: CASSAGDRTNEKLFF

j_call: TRBJ2-3
clone_size: .
v_call: TRBV6-1
d_call: TRBD2
cdr3_length: 17
cdr3_nt: TGTGCCAGCAGTCAGTATAGGACTAGCGGAAACACAGATACGCAGTATTTT
cdr3_aa: CASSQYRTSGNTDTQYF

j_call: TRBJ2-5
clone_size: many
v_call: TRBV18
d_call: .
cdr3_length: 15
cdr3_nt: TGTGCCAGCTCACCGTCCGAGACCAGAGGGGAGACCCAGTACTTC
cdr3_aa: CASSPSETRGETQYF

j_call: TRBJ2-7
clone_size: .
v_call: TRBV24-1
d_call: .
cdr3_length: 13
cdr3_nt: TGTGCCACCAGTGATTGGGACTCCTACGAGCAGTACTTC
cdr3_aa: CATSDWDSYEQYF

j_call: TRBJ1-2
clone_size: many
v_call: TRBV7-9
d_call: .
cdr3_length: 13
cdr3_nt: TGTGCCAGCAGCTTAGGCAGCGCCTGGGGCTACACCTTC
cdr3_aa: CASSLGSAWGYTF

j_call: TRBJ1-6
clone_size: few
v_call: TRBV7-9
d_call: .
cdr3_length: 17
cdr3_nt: TGTGCCAGCAGTTCGTTGAGCTTAAGCTCCTATAATTCACCCCTCCACTTT
cdr3_aa: CASSSLSLSSYNSPLHF

j_call: TRBJ2-1
clone_size: few
v_call: TRBV10-3
d_call: TRBD2
cdr3_length: 16
cdr3_nt: TGTGCCATCAGTGAGTCCCTCGGCGGGAGGGCCTATGAGCAGTTCTTC
cdr3_aa: CAISESLGGRAYEQFF

j_call: TRBJ2-3
clone_size: many
v_call: TRBV4-2
d_call: TRBD2
cdr3_length: 17
cdr3_nt: TGTGCCAGCAGCCAAGGGAGTAGCGGGGGATACACAGATACGCAGTATTTT
cdr3_aa: CASSQGSSGGYTDTQYF

j_call: TRBJ1-5
clone_size: many
v_call: TRBV5-6
d_call: TRBD1
cdr3_length: 17
cdr3_nt: TGTGCCAGCAGCGCAACGGACAGGGGGATTCGCAATCAGCCCCAGCATTTT
cdr3_aa: CASSATDRGIRNQPQHF

j_call: TRBJ2-7
clone_size: many
v_call: TRBV12-3/TRBV12-4
d_call: TRBD2
cdr3_length: 15
cdr3_nt: TGTGCCAGCAGTCAACGGGGGACTAGCTTCTACGAGCAGTACTTC
cdr3_aa: CASSQRGTSFYEQYF

j_call: TRBJ2-7
clone_size: few
v_call: TRBV18
d_call: .
cdr3_length: 13
cdr3_nt: TGTGCCAGCTCACCTTCTAGCGCCTACGAGCAGTACTTC
cdr3_aa: CASSPSSAYEQYF

j_call: TRBJ2-3
clone_size: .
v_call: TRBV19
d_call: TRBD2
cdr3_length: 16
cdr3_nt: TGTGCCAGTAGTCCCCTGCTAGCGGGAGTAGGAGATACGCAGTATTTT
cdr3_aa: CASSPLLAGVGDTQYF

j_call: TRBJ2-2
clone_size: .
v_call: TRBV12-3/TRBV12-4
d_call: TRBD2
cdr3_length: 15
cdr3_nt: TGTGCCAGCAGTTTCGGCGGGAGCGCGGCGGGGGAGCTGTTTTTT
cdr3_aa: CASSFGGSAAGELFF

j_call: TRBJ1-2
clone_size: few
v_call: TRBV5-5
d_call: .
cdr3_length: 15
cdr3_nt: TGTGCCAGCAGCCCCCGGGGATGGTCTAACTATGGCTACACCTTC
cdr3_aa: CASSPRGWSNYGYTF

j_call: TRBJ2-5
clone_size: many
v_call: TRBV20-1
d_call: TRBD2
cdr3_length: 16
cdr3_nt: TGCAGTGCTAGCGGGACTAGCGGGGGTGCCCGTGGGACCCAGTACTTC
cdr3_aa: CSASGTSGGARGTQYF

j_call: TRBJ1-4
clone_size: many
v_call: TRBV20-1
d_call: TRBD1
cdr3_length: 14
cdr3_nt: TGCAGTGCTAGCCGCGGGACAGGGAACGAAAAACTGTTTTTT
cdr3_aa: CSASRGTGNEKLFF

j_call: TRBJ2-7
clone_size: few
v_call: TRBV24-1
d_call: .
cdr3_length: 15
cdr3_nt: TGTGCCACCAGTGATCCGTCGGAGGGGTCCGACGAGCAGTACTTC
cdr3_aa: CATSDPSEGSDEQYF

j_call: TRBJ2-1
clone_size: .
v_call: TRBV7-2
d_call: TRBD2
cdr3_length: 16
cdr3_nt: TGTGCCAGCAGCTTAAGTGTTGCTAGCGGGGTCAATGAGCAGTTCTTC
cdr3_aa: CASSLSVASGVNEQFF

j_call: TRBJ2-4
clone_size: .
v_call: TRBV3-1
d_call: .
cdr3_length: 17
cdr3_nt: TGTGCCAGCAGCCAGCAGGACAGCAAACTAGCCAAAAACATTCAGTACTTC
cdr3_aa: CASSQQDSKLAKNIQYF